These T cell receptor beta chains were read from a single sample in a study of shared clonotypes between healthy human individuals. Produced via immunoSEQ multiplex PCR; TCRdb's table is partial and in-frame only. The table lists roughly 1,800,000 clones, around 96% of them singletons. The sequenced sample consisted of naive CD8+ T cells sorted from blood. These receptors all stem from a man aged 18 to 29 in good health. CDR3s include the opening cysteine and the closing phenylalanine or tryptophan. The order of the fields is J gene, V gene, D gene, clone size, CDR3 DNA, CDR3 protein. A D gene is named only where the DNA matches it firmly. The size field is filled for only some rows; it gives once, few, many or a size class.

>TRBJ2-1|TRBV5-4|.|.
TGTGCCAGCAGCTTGTGGGGGGCGCAGAATGAGCAGTTCTTC
CASSLWGAQNEQFF
>TRBJ2-1|TRBV25-1|.|.
TGTGCCAGTAGGAGCGCCCGGAGCTCCTACAATGAGCAGTTCTTC
CASRSARSSYNEQFF
>TRBJ1-6|TRBV4-1|.|once
TGCGCCAGCAGCCGCTGGGCATTTTCACCCCTCCACTTT
CASSRWAFSPLHF
>TRBJ2-7|TRBV27|TRBD1|.
TGTGCCAGCAGCTGGACAGGGAGCTCCTACGAGCAGTACTTC
CASSWTGSSYEQYF
>TRBJ2-7|TRBV9|TRBD2|.
TGTGCCAGCAGCGTAGGGACTAGCGGGAGACCCTACGAGCAGTACTTC
CASSVGTSGRPYEQYF
>TRBJ1-5|TRBV19|.|.
TGTGCCAGTAGTATTCTCGGGGGGGACGCGGCCCAGCATTTT
CASSILGGDAAQHF
>TRBJ2-7|TRBV10-2|.|.
TGCGCCAGCAGTGCCCGGACAGTCTACGAGCAGTACTTC
CASSARTVYEQYF
>TRBJ2-7|TRBV9|.|.
TGTGCCAGCAGCGTATATGGGGGCCCTTACGAGCAGTACTTC
CASSVYGGPYEQYF
>TRBJ2-2|TRBV30|TRBD2|.
TGTGCCTGGATGGGGTGGGCGGGAGAGCCCACCGGGGAGCTGTTTTTT
CAWMGWAGEPTGELFF
>TRBJ1-5|TRBV19|.|.
TGTGCCAGTATTTCCGGGTGGGGCAATCAGCCCCAGCATTTT
CASISGWGNQPQHF
>TRBJ2-3|TRBV5-1|TRBD2|.
TGCGCCAGCAGCTTTGACCGACTAGCGGGGTCGTTCACAGATACGCAGTATTTT
CASSFDRLAGSFTDTQYF
>TRBJ2-3|TRBV4-2|TRBD2|.
TGTGCCAGCAGCCAGACTAGCGGAAGCACAGATACGCAGTATTTT
CASSQTSGSTDTQYF
>TRBJ2-2|TRBV6-5|TRBD1|once
TGTGCCAGCAGATCCGGGACAGGGAACACCGGGGAGCTGTTTTTT
CASRSGTGNTGELFF
>TRBJ1-4|TRBV6-5|.|once
TGTGCCACCGGGACCTCTAATGAAAAACTGTTTTTT
CATGTSNEKLFF
>TRBJ2-1|TRBV2|.|.
TGTGCCACGGATTTCGGGGCAGTTAGCTCCTACAATGAGCAGTTCTTC
CATDFGAVSSYNEQFF
>TRBJ2-2|TRBV5-4|.|.
TGTGCCAGCAGCTTGTATGTCACCGGGGAGCTGTTTTTT
CASSLYVTGELFF
>TRBJ2-1|TRBV27|TRBD1|.
TGTGCCAGCAGTTTATTTACAGGGGGCGCAGACAATGAGCAGTTCTTC
CASSLFTGGADNEQFF
>TRBJ2-7|TRBV10-2|.|.
TGCGCCAGCAGTGAGCCGGGGGTCTACGAGCAGTACTTC
CASSEPGVYEQYF